This T cell receptor beta chain was obtained from a study of T cells in localized non-small cell lung cancer. Regarding the study as a whole: Sequencing was restricted to one tumor region; therefore, heterogeneity remains possible. The study detected a median approximately 57 of the top 100 tumor clones in adjacent lung. Longer overall survival associated with higher blood T cell density; shorter survival with higher adjacent-lung clonality. In uninvolved adjacent lung, T cell clonality reached its highest value, exceeding tumor.

Germline CDR1 is SGHRS and CDR2 is YFSETQ. Trimming removed 1 base at V and 5 bases at J, with 15 bases between. This CDR3 is built from 15 residues. Assay: immunoSEQ multiplex PCR; the TCRdb copy retains only in-frame clones and omits some. The data contain around 20,000 clones, approximately 80% of them seen just once; the ten biggest clones take up about 25%. Of note for this clone: Its antigen is unknown.

The source was peripheral blood, collected before any cancer treatment. The V and J genes are TRBV5-1 and TRBJ1-2, with D possibly TRBD1 on 6 matching bases. The TCR comes from an older female donor with stage I lung adenocarcinoma. The CDR3 DNA sequence: TGCGCCAGCAGCTTGAACCCTGGGGGCCCATATGGCTACACCTTC. Translated, it gives CASSLNPGGPYGYTF.